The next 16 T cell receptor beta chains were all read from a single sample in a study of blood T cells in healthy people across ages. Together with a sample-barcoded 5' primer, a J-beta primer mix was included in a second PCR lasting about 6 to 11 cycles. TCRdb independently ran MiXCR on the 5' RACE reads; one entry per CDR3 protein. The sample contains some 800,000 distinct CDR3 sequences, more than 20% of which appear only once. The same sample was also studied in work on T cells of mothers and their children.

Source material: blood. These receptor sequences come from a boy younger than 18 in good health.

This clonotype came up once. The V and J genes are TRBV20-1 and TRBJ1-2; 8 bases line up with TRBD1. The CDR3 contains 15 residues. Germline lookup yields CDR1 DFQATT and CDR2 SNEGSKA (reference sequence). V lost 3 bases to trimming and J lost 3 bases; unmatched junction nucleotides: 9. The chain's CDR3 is CSARARTGLDYGYTF. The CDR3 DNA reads TGCAGTGCTAGGGCCCGGACAGGGCTCGACTATGGCTACACCTTC.

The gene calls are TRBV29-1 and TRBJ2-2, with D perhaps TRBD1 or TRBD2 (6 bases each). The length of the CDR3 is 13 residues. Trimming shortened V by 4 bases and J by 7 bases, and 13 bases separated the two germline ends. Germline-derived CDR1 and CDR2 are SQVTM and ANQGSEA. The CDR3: CSVGTGAGGELFF. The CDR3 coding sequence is TGCAGCGTTGGAACGGGGGCTGGCGGGGAGCTGTTTTTT.

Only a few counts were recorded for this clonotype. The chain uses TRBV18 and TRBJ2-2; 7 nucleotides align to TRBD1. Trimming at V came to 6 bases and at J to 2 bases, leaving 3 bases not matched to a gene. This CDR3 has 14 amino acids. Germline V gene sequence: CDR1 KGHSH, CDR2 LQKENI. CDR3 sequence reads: CASSGDRNTGELFF. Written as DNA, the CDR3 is TGTGCCAGCTCCGGGGACAGAAACACCGGGGAGCTGTTTTTT.

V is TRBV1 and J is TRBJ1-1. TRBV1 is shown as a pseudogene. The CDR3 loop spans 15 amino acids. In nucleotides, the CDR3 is TGCACCAGCAGCCATTCAACGGGGCTAAGCACTGAAGCTTTCTTT. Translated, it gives CTSSHSTGLSTEAFF.

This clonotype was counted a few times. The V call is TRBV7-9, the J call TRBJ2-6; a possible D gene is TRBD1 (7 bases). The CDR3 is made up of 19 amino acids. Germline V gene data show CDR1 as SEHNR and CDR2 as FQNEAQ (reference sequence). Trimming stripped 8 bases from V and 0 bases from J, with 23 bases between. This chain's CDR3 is CASGRQGLGRGSGANVLTF. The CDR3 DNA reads TGTGCCAGCGGCAGACAGGGACTTGGACGTGGCTCTGGGGCCAACGTCCTGACTTTC.

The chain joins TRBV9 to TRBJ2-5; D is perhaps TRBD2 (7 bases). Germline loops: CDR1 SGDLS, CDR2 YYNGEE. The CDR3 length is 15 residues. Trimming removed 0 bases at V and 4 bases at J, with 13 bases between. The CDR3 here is CASSVGGGQVETQYF. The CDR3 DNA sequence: TGTGCCAGCAGCGTAGGGGGGGGGCAGGTAGAGACCCAGTACTTC.

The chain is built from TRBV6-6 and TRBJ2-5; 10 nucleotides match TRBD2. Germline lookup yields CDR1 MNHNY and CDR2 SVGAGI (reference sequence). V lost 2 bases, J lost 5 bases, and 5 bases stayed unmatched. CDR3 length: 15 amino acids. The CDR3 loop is CASSYGASGGETQYF. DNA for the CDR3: TGTGCCAGCAGTTACGGGGCTAGCGGGGGTGAGACCCAGTACTTC.

CDR3 DNA: TGTGCCAGCAGCCGAAGAACGAGGGTCGGAGGCAACGAAAAACTGTTTTTT. Amino acid sequence: CASSRRTRVGGNEKLFF. The chain has TRBV7-2 and TRBJ1-4; D uncertain. The V end was cut by 5 bases, the J end by 8 bases, with 24 bases between. Germline CDR1 reads SGHTA; CDR2 reads FQGNSA. The CDR3 extends over 17 amino acids.

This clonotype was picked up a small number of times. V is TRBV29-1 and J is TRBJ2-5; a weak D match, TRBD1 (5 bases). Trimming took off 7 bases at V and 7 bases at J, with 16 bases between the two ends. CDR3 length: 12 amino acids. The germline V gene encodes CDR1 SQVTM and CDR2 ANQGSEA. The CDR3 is CSGRVMGGTQYF. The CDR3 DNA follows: TGCAGCGGCAGGGTTATGGGTGGGACCCAGTACTTC. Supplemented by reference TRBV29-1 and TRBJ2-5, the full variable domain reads SAVISQKPSRDICQRGTSLTIQCQVDSQVTMMFWYRQQPGQSLTLIATANQGSEATYESGFVIDKFPISRPNLTFSTLTVSNMSPEDSSIYLCSGRVMGGTQYFGPGTRLLVL.

The CDR3 sequence: CSARVWGQVTYEQYF. The DNA for the CDR3 is TGCAGTGCTAGAGTCTGGGGACAGGTAACCTACGAGCAGTACTTC. V is TRBV20-1 and J is TRBJ2-5; 8 nucleotides line up with TRBD1. The DNA matches TRBJ2-7 better at its end, which makes the J call doubtful. In germline, CDR1 is DFQATT, CDR2 SNEGSKA (reference sequence). This CDR3 is built from 15 residues.

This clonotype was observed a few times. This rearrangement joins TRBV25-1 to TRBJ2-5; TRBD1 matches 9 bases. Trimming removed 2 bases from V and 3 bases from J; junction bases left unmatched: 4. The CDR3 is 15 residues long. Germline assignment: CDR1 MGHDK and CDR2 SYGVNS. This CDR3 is CASSELRQGEETQYF. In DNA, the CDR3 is TGTGCCAGCAGTGAACTCCGACAGGGGGAAGAGACCCAGTACTTC.

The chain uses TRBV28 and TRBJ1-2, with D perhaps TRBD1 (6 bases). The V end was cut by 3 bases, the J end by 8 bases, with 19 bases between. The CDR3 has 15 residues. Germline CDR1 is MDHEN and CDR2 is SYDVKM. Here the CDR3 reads CASSFPDLGGRGYTF. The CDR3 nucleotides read TGTGCCAGCAGTTTCCCCGACCTCGGGGGCAGGGGCTACACCTTC.

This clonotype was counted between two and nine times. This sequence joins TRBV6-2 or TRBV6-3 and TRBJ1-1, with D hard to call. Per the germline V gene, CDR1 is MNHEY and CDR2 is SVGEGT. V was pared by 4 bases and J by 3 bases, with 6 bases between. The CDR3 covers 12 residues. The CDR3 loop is CASSCGDTEAFF. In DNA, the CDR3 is TGTGCCAGCAGTTGCGGGGACACTGAAGCTTTCTTT.

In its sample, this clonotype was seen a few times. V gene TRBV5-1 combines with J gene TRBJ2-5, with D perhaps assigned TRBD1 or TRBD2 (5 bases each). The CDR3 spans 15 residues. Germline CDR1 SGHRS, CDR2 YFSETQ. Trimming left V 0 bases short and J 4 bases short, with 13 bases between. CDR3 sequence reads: CASSLVVGTIETQYF. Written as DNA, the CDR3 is TGCGCCAGCAGCTTGGTGGTAGGGACGATAGAGACCCAGTACTTC.

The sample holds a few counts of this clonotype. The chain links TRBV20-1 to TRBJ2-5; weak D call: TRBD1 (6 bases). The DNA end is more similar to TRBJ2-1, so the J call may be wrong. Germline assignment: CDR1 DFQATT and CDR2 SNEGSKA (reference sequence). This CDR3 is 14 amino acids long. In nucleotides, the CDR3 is TGCAGTGCTAGTAGGGGCAGGGGAAAGGATGAGCAGTTCTTC. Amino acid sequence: CSASRGRGKDEQFF.

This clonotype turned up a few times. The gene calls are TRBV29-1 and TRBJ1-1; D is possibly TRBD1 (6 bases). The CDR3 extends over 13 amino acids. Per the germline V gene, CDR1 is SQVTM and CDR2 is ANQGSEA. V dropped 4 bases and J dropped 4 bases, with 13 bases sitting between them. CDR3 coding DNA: TGCAGCGTTGTCCGGGGGGCAGGCACTGAAGCTTTCTTT. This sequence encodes CSVVRGAGTEAFF.